This TCR beta chain appears in the sequencing data of a study of post-analysis software for immune sequencing data. Study findings and constraints: Strong co-clustering by F measure linked samples that shared a preparation batch. TRBV5-6, TRBV5-1 and TRBV20-1 were among four to six TRBV segments more frequent in patients than controls.

The germline V gene has CDR1 SGHRS and CDR2 YFSETQ. The CDR3 has 13 residues. Trimming took 4 bases from V and 1 from J, leaving 8 bases between them. Included in the TCR beta cDNA libraries were unique molecular identifiers. TCRdb independently ran MiXCR on the PCR reads; one entry per CDR3 protein. The repertoire has about 190,000 distinct CDR3 sequences, around 29% of them found once; the top ten carry around 3.7%. As to this clonotype: The antigen is not known.

The V call is TRBV5-1, the J call TRBJ1-1, with D possibly being TRBD1 (5 bases). The sequencing input was blood. This TCR was sampled from a girl between 2 and 17 years old with multiple sclerosis. For the CDR3, the DNA is TGCGCCAGCAGCCCGGGGCCGAACACTGAAGCTTTCTTT. Amino acid sequence: CASSPGPNTEAFF.